This T cell receptor beta chain was documented in a study of T cell changes during pregnancy in multiple sclerosis. The CDR3 runs to 15 residues. Germline values: CDR1 MNHNS, CDR2 SASEGT. The V gene lost 8 bases and the J gene lost 9 bases, with 20 bases spanning the gap. Measured with immunoSEQ multiplex PCR; TCRdb has only the in-frame clones, and not every one. The sample consists of 75,000 to 100,000 clones, around 92% of them appearing once. Sequences were derived from peripheral blood, sampled after pregnancy. The gene calls are TRBV6-1 and TRBJ1-6; D gene uncertain. This sequence originates from a female donor with multiple sclerosis, enrolled in a pregnancy study. The CDR3 spells CASHGGGVTSSPLHF. The CDR3 region has the DNA TGTGCCAGCCACGGCGGCGGGGTCACGAGTTCACCCCTCCACTTT.